This T cell receptor (beta chain) was documented in a study of cytomegalovirus exposure and HLA in healthy donors. General study points: Subsequent analysis found a tendency for first-cohort TCR clusters to co-occur within the 120 or so validation repertoires.

CDR1 and CDR2 from the germline V gene are MDHEN and SYDVKM. The CDR3 spans 15 residues. The trim removed 6 bases at V and 5 bases at J, leaving 10 bases unmatched. This clone has only a few counts. The target antigen is unknown. Here immunoSEQ multiplex PCR was the method, and the copy in TCRdb shows in-frame clones only, minus some. This repertoire shows 55,000 to 65,000 clones, about 92% found once; its top ten account for 0.9% to 1.4%. This sequence originates from a man aged 18 to 35 in good health and CMV-seronegative. Sequenced material: PBMCs. The chain combines TRBV28 with TRBJ2-7, with 10 bases lining up with TRBD2. The CDR3 region is CASSPPSGRAHEQYF. The CDR3 bases are TGTGCCAGCAGCCCCCCCAGCGGGAGGGCCCACGAGCAGTACTTC. The whole variable domain, filled in from reference TRBV28 and TRBJ2-7, reads DVKVTQSSRYLVKRTGEKVFLECVQDMDHENMFWYRQDPGLGLRLIYFSYDVKMKEKGDIPEGYSVSREKKERFSLILESASTNQTSMYLCASSPPSGRAHEQYFGPGTRLTVT.